The clone carrying this T cell receptor beta chain was detected a few times. Its antigen is undetermined. This entry is derived from a study of beta chain features in type 1 diabetes. cDNA synthesis used the whole RNA isolate, giving expressed TCRB sequences. Deep immunoSEQ sequencing covered naive, central memory and regulatory T cell samples. Here immunoSEQ multiplex PCR was the method, and the copy in TCRdb shows in-frame clones only, minus some. Counted here are 300,000 to 350,000 clones, about 15% occurring once; the ten biggest clones make up 5.5% to 7.5%. Germline V gene sequence: CDR1 MNHNS, CDR2 SASEGT. The CDR3 has 13 residues. The V end was cut by 2 bases, the J end by 4 bases, with 8 bases between. General study findings and limits: Patients with type 1 diabetes carried fewer insertions and had more deletions at their VDJ junctions. Healthy donors had naive, central memory and Treg TCRB repertoires that appeared less similar than those seen among patients.

Purity (above 95%) was reached by all sorted populations. This chain links TRBV6-1 with TRBJ1-1; possibly TRBD1 for D (5 bases). This clonotype was obtained from a young man in good health. Sequencing input: central memory CD4+ T cells from blood. The CDR3 sequence: CASSEQGATEAFF. For the CDR3, the DNA is TGTGCCAGCAGTGAACAGGGCGCCACTGAAGCTTTCTTT.